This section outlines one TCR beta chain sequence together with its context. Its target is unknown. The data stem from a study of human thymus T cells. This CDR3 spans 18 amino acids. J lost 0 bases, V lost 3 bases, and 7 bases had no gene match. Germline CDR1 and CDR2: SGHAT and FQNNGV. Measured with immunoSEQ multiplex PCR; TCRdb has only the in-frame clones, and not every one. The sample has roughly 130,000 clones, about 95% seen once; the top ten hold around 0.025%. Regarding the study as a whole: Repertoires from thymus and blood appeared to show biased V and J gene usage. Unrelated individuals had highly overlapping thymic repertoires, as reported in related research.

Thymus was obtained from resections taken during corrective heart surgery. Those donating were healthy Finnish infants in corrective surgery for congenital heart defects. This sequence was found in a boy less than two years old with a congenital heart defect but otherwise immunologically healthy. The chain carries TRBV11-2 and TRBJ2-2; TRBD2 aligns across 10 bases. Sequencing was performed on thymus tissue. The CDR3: CASSLGLAGAANTGELFF. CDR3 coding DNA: TGTGCCAGCAGCTTGGGGCTAGCGGGGGCAGCGAACACCGGGGAGCTGTTTTTT.